This T cell receptor (beta chain) was sequenced in a study of molecular identifiers for immune sequencing clone quantification. On this clonotype itself: The antigen is not known. One end of the junction is discordant with germline, which a read error may explain.

The CDR3 consists of 13 residues. Germline assignment: CDR1 SGHRS and CDR2 YFSETQ. Naive CD8 T cell sorting was performed on the CD8+CD4-CCR7+CD45RA+ phenotype. Study-level findings and limits: Single-cell amounts of spiked Jurkat TCR RNA were reportedly detectable among about a million naive cells. Shared barcodes on identical TCR molecules could underestimate the sizes of highly expanded clones.

TCRdb ran MiXCR on the PCR reads and lists one entry per CDR3 protein. The table includes around 470,000 distinct CDR3 sequences, around 23% detected once. The clonotype originates from a human donor in good health. Some libraries in this study had Jurkat cell RNA spiked in. The source material was naive CD8+ T cells from blood, with Jurkat cell RNA spiked in. Subset: FACS-sorted CD8+CD4-CCR7+CD45RA+ naive T cells. The chain uses TRBV5-1 and TRBJ1-1; D unclear. CDR3 region: CASSMRVVTEALF. The CDR3 DNA is TGCGCCAGCAGCATGAGAGTGGTGACTGAAGCTCTCTTT.